The TCR beta chain under discussion was sequenced for a study of shared clonotypes between healthy human individuals (dated by TCRdb to the early 2020s). About the full investigation: Three men and a couple of women, aged 18 to 49 years, made up the cohort. The study deeply sequenced blood TCR repertoires of roughly five healthy adults to estimate repertoire size and the extent of clonotype sharing between individuals. Each donor's leukapheresis produced roughly between roughly 0.94 and 9.5 billion PBMCs. For each donor, three plates each were used for CD4 naive and CD4 memory, two plates were used for CD8 naive, and one plate was used for CD8 memory. Different laboratories and diverse techniques were used to prepare libraries and sequence TCR repertoires, to increase sequencing depth and limit assay-specific biases. Here is what the overall study found, with its caveats: Rarefaction of sorted-subset datasets indicated incomplete sequencing despite the large sequencing depth. Pairwise subsampling indicated that sequencing depth was expected to affect the degree of clonotype sharing among donors. Estimated clonotype richness was generally larger for naive than for memory subsets. The genetic and exposure-history diversity represented was limited by the small number of donors. Sharing across four donors was observed for approximately 4.6% of naive CD4, about 4% of naive CD8, about 2.5% of memory CD4, and roughly 0.4% of memory CD8 clonotypes. Sampling was restricted to blood, and TCR repertoires in tissue are likely to differ from TCR repertoires in blood. Higher generation probabilities were observed for clonotypes shared by all four sorted-subset donors than for non-shared clonotypes.

Worth noting for this clone: The antigen it recognizes is unknown. Nothing much larger sits one base from this clone, and base qualities are not available. Other DNA sequences in the sample encode the same CDR3.

TCR CDR3 regions were amplified from genomic DNA by multiplex PCR using the deep immunoSEQ assay. For each cell subset, the extracted genomic DNA was distributed evenly across all wells of several immunoSEQ 96-well plates, and each plate served as one replicate. Each replicate PCR for sorted subsets received around 200 ng genomic DNA, equal to roughly 30,000 T cell genomes. Purified libraries were quantified with a Qubit 3.0 fluorometer, sized on a Bioanalyzer 2100, and re-quantified with the KAPA Library Quantification kit. Every immunoSEQ 96-well plate was sequenced on a dedicated single-read 150-cycle Illumina NextSeq 550 flow cell. Per the source publication's procedure: Because only junctional sequences without quality scores were contained in the immunoSEQ output, filtering matching that applied to full-length reads could not be performed. Sequences were annotated with PyIR, a Python wrapper for IgBLAST v1.9, and V/J genes and CDR3 were assigned using IMGT germline references. Reads were removed for weak V/J assignments (E-value above 1e-6), missing CDR3, stop codons, out-of-frame junctions, or ambiguous translated residues. V3J clonotypes were defined as sequences sharing the same inferred V gene, J gene, and CDR3 amino acid sequence. The percentage overlap between two repertoires was calculated by dividing the number of shared unique clonotypes by the size of the smaller repertoire. Three approaches were used to assess repertoire richness: RTK rarefaction, the Chao1 estimator, and Recon v2.1 estimates of unobserved clonotypes. For all TCRbeta clonotypes obtained by the gDNA method from several donors, generation probabilities were computed with OLGA. This immuneACCESS table, as held by TCRdb, lists in-frame sequences with V and J called but not all clones. Of the missing ones, under half trace to an unresolved V gene in checked studies; the others have no known cause. The D gene and trimming were derived from the DNA, and the V and J assignments and clone size from that table. The sample data list fewer than 1.4 million clones, and approximately 80% of these were observed just once. Together, the top ten hold around 0.6% of the sample.

Cut back by 2 bases and 0 bases, the V and J ends lie 5 bases apart. The CDR3 measures 14 amino acids from cysteine to phenylalanine. CDR3 DNA only is kept here, 42 bases in frame from base 1. The germline V gene sets CDR1 to MDHEN and CDR2 to SYDVKM. The donors were healthy, HIV-negative adults who had no recently reported acute infections or vaccinations. Every donor was a Caucasian adult living in Nashville, Tennessee, USA. CD4+ T cells were enriched by magnetic negative selection, after which naive cells were positively selected on CD45RA and the negative fraction was taken as the memory subset. After blood collection by leukapheresis, PBMCs were isolated using Ficoll-Histopaque density gradient centrifugation and then cryopreserved in the vapor phase of liquid nitrogen. Analytical flow cytometry was used to check the purity and quantity of every magnetically sorted T cell population. Genomic DNA was isolated from every sorted fraction and measured by UV absorbance on a Nanodrop 2000c.

The sequencing input was memory CD4+ T cells from PBMCs. The sample's cell subset or site label, in plain terms: CD45RA-negative fraction. The sequence was collected from a man younger than 35 in good health. Some clones in this sample may be carry-over from other donors' samples. In this chain, TRBV28 is recombined with TRBJ2-1; confidence is insufficient to name the D gene. CDR3 sequence: CASSLVGSYNEQFF. The sequenced DNA is TGTGCCAGCAGTTTAGTGGGCTCCTACAATGAGCAGTTCTTC. With the rest looked up from the reference TRBV28 and TRBJ2-1 genes rather than sequenced, the full variable domain is DVKVTQSSRYLVKRTGEKVFLECVQDMDHENMFWYRQDPGLGLRLIYFSYDVKMKEKGDIPEGYSVSREKKERFSLILESASTNQTSMYLCASSLVGSYNEQFFGPGTRLTVL.